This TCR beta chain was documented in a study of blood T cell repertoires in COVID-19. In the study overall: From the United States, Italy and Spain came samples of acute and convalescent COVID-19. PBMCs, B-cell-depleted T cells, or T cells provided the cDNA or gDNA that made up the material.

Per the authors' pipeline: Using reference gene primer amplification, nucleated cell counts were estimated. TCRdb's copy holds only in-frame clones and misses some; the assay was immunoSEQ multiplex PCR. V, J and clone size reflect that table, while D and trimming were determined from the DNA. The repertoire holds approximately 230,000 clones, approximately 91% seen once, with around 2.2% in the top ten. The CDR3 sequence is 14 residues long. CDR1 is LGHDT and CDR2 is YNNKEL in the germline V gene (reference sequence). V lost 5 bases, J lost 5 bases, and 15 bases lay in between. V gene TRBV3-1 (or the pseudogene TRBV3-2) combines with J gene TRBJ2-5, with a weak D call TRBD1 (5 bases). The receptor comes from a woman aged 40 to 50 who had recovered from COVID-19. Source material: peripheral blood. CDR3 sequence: CASSIRSSGETQYF. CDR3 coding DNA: TGTGCCAGCAGCATCCGTTCATCAGGGGAGACCCAGTACTTC.